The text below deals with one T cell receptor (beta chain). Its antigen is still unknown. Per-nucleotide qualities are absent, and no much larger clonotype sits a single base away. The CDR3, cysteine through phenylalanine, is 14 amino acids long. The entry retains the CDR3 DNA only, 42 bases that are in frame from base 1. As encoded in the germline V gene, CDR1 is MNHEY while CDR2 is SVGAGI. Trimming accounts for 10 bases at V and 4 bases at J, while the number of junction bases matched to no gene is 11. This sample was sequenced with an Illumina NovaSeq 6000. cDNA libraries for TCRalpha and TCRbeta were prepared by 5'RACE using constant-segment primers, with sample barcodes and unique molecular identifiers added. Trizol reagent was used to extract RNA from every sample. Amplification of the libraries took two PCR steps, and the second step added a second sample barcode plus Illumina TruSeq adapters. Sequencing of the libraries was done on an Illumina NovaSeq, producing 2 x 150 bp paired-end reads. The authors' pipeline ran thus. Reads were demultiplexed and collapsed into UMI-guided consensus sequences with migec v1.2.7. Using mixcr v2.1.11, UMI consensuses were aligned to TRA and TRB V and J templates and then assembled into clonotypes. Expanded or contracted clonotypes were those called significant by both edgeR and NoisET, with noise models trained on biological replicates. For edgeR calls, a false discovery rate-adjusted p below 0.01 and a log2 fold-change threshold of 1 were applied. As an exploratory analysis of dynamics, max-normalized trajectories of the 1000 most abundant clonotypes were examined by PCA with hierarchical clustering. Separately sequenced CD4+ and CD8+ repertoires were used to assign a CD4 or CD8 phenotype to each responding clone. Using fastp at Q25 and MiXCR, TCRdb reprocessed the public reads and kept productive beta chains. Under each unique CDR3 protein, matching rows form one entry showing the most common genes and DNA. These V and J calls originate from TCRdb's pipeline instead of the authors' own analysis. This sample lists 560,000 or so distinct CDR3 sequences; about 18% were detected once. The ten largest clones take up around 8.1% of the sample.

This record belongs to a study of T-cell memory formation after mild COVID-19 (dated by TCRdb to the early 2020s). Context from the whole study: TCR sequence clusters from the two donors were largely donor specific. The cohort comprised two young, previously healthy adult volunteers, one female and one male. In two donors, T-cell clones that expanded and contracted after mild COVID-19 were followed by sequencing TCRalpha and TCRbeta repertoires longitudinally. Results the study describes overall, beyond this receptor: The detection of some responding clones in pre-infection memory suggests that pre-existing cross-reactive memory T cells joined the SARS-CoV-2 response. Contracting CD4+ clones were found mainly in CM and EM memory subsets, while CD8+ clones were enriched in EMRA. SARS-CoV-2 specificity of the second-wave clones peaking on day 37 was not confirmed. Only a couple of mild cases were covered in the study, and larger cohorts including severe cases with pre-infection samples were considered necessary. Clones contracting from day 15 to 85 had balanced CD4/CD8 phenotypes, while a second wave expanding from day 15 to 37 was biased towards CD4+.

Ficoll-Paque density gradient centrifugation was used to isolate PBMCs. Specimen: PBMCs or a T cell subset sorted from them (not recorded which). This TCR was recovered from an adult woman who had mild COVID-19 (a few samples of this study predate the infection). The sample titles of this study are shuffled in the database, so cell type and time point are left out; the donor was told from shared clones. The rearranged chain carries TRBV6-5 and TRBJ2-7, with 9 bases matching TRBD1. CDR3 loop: CAINPGQGKYEQYF. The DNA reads TGTGCCATCAACCCGGGACAGGGTAAATACGAGCAGTACTTC.